These T cell receptor beta chains were read from a single sample in a study of control samples from healthy donors and cancer patients. Data came from immunoSEQ multiplex PCR; TCRdb stores just in-frame clones and leaves some out. Of about 120,000 clones in the sample, around 89% were seen once. Sequencing was carried out using blood. The origin of the receptors is a man aged 50 to 60 in good health. CDR3s include the opening cysteine and the closing phenylalanine or tryptophan.

CDR3 length,J gene,V gene,CDR3 protein
12,TRBJ1-2,TRBV12-3/TRBV12-4,CASSTGGMSYTF
12,TRBJ1-2,TRBV19,CASSILGYGYTF
15,TRBJ2-7,TRBV29-1,CSVASERGISYEQYF
13,TRBJ1-1,TRBV19,CASSVGLNTEAFF
19,TRBJ1-2,TRBV11-2,CASSSYPLRTAGITDGYTF
13,TRBJ1-6,TRBV10-2,CASSEQGNSPLHF
12,TRBJ2-5,TRBV25-1,CARGTGKETQYF
14,TRBJ2-3,TRBV5-5,CASSAGFITDTQYF
10,TRBJ1-1,TRBV29-1,CSGENTEAFF
15,TRBJ2-1,TRBV5-4,CASSLRESSYNEQFF
19,TRBJ2-4,TRBV4-1,CASSQEVGQGGGRRNIQYF
12,TRBJ1-1,TRBV6-1,CASSEGGGGAFF
18,TRBJ2-3,TRBV19,CASSSKGPAGGPADTQYF
13,TRBJ2-7,TRBV2,CASCSGGPYEQYF
15,TRBJ2-5,TRBV5-1,CASSQAGGREETQYF
13,TRBJ1-1,TRBV19,CASSIDRGREAFF
14,TRBJ1-1,TRBV3-1/TRBV3-2,CASQESGQSTEAFF
13,TRBJ1-6,TRBV3-1/TRBV3-2,CASSRDLWEALHF
17,TRBJ1-5,TRBV27,CASSTTATRYSNQPQHF
13,TRBJ1-2,TRBV5-6,CASSSTGVGGYTF
14,TRBJ2-2,TRBV24-1,CATGTGANTGELFF
15,TRBJ2-5,TRBV2,CASSSGQGGQETQYF
14,TRBJ1-2,TRBV6-5,CASSYSGQPYGYTF
13,TRBJ2-3,TRBV29-1,CSMGLANTDTQYF
12,TRBJ1-1,TRBV9,CASSVGLTEAFF
13,TRBJ1-1,TRBV6-2/TRBV6-3,CASSYGARVKAFF